This T cell receptor (beta chain) was found in a study of blood T cell repertoires in COVID-19. Study-level information: COVID-19 samples, acute and convalescent, were from the United States, Italy and Spain. From T cells, B-cell-depleted T cells, or PBMCs came the material, which was cDNA or gDNA.

Trimming pared 5 bases from V and 1 base from J, leaving 14 bases between. This CDR3 region has 15 residues. Germline values: CDR1 SGHAT, CDR2 FQNNGV. Measured with immunoSEQ multiplex PCR; TCRdb has only the in-frame clones, and not every one. The sample records 200,000 to 250,000 clones, roughly 84% being singletons. The origin of this receptor is a woman aged 60 to 75 who had recovered from COVID-19. Sequencing input: peripheral blood. The genes are TRBV11-2 and TRBJ1-1, with a possible D match to TRBD1 (6 bases). In DNA form, the CDR3 reads TGTGCCAGCAGCCCGACGGGACACTGGAACACTGAAGCTTTCTTT. It codes for CASSPTGHWNTEAFF.